The 27 T cell receptor beta chains below all came from one sample that was sequenced in a study of blood T cell repertoires in COVID-19. The method was immunoSEQ multiplex PCR; TCRdb's version includes in-frame clones alone and lacks a portion of them. The sample includes 200,000 or so clones, roughly nine tenths seen only once; the top ten take around 0.76%. The sequencing input was peripheral blood. These TCRs come from a woman in her sixties or seventies with acute or convalescent COVID-19.

The rearrangement links TRBV6-5 to TRBJ2-1; 8 nucleotides agree with TRBD2. The ends lost 6 bases at V and 8 bases at J; junction bases unmatched: 9. Germline values: CDR1 MNHEY, CDR2 SVGAGI. This CDR3 has 14 amino acids. The CDR3 region is CASSPGTRRDEQFF. DNA for the CDR3: TGTGCCAGCAGCCCCGGGACTAGGAGGGATGAGCAGTTCTTC.

Comment on this clone: This sample also contains other DNA sequences that code for the same CDR3. This chain uses TRBV5-1 with TRBJ1-3; D remains ambiguous. Trimming stripped 1 base from V and 0 bases from J, with 5 bases between. Germline V gene lookup returns CDR1 SGHRS and CDR2 YFSETQ. This CDR3 contains 14 residues. CDR3 residues: CASSLRSSGNTIYF. The CDR3 region has the DNA TGCGCCAGCAGCTTGCGGAGCTCTGGAAACACCATATATTTT.

The rearrangement joins TRBV7-2 to TRBJ2-2; the match to TRBD2 covers 8 bases. CDR3 length: 14 residues. Looked up from germline, CDR1 is SGHTA and CDR2 is FQGNSA. J lost 5 bases, V lost 5 bases, and 4 bases had no gene match. CDR3 sequence (DNA): TGTGCCAGCAGCCTTAAGCGGGAGACCGGGGAGCTGTTTTTT. It is translated as CASSLKRETGELFF.

This rearrangement joins TRBV7-3 to TRBJ2-5; no definite D call. This CDR3 is 13 amino acids long. Germline CDR1 is SGHTA and CDR2 is FQGTGA. With 5 bases removed from V and 5 bases from J, the gap between germline ends came to 12 bases. The CDR3 DNA sequence: TGTGCCAGCAGCACCATGCTAAGTGAGACCCAGTACTTC. It encodes CASSTMLSETQYF.

The rearrangement uses TRBV7-2 and TRBJ2-1, with a possible D match to TRBD2 (6 bases). There are 13 residues in the CDR3. Trimming cost V 5 bases and J 5 bases, with 10 bases left between them. Germline V gene data show CDR1 as SGHTA and CDR2 as FQGNSA. The CDR3 spells CASSRDFNNEQFF. CDR3 nucleotides: TGTGCCAGCAGCCGGGACTTTAACAATGAGCAGTTCTTC.

V is TRBV18 and J is TRBJ2-3; 8 bases agree with TRBD1. V trimming: 5 bases; J trimming: 2 bases; junction bases outside the gene matches: 3. Germline V CDR1 and CDR2: KGHSH, LQKENI. This CDR3 contains 14 residues. This CDR3 is CASSVTGDTDTQYF. CDR3 nucleotides: TGTGCCAGCTCAGTGACAGGGGACACAGATACGCAGTATTTT.

The CDR3 DNA reads TGTGCCAGCAGCTTAGGCGGTAGCCTTTCAAAGAATGAGCAGTTCTTC. Its translation: CASSLGGSLSKNEQFF. The gene calls are TRBV7-2 and TRBJ2-1; D uncertain. V gave up 1 base and J gave up 7 bases, with 17 bases separating them. The CDR3 is 16 amino acids. CDR1 SGHTA and CDR2 FQGNSA come from the germline V gene.

The chain is built from TRBV11-3 and TRBJ2-7, with unresolved D. The CDR3 has 15 residues. Between the trimmed V and J ends, which lost 5 bases and 2 bases, there was a span of 16 bases. From germline, CDR1 is SGHNT and CDR2 YENEEA. The DNA for the CDR3 is TGTGCCAGCAGCCCCTTGGGCTCTTCGGCCTACGAGCAGTACTTC. Its translation: CASSPLGSSAYEQYF.

J is TRBJ2-1 and V is TRBV18, with D maybe TRBD1 (6 bases). CDR3 size: 16 residues. V dropped 6 bases and J dropped 0 bases, with 15 bases sitting between them. The germline V gene encodes CDR1 KGHSH and CDR2 LQKENI. The CDR3, as DNA: TGTGCCAGCTCGCCTGGACAGTTAAGCTCCTACAATGAGCAGTTCTTC. Translated: CASSPGQLSSYNEQFF.

CDR3 coding DNA: TGTGCCAGCAGCTTAGTGGGAGCCAATTCACCCCTCCACTTT. Translated, it gives CASSLVGANSPLHF. J is TRBJ1-6 and V is TRBV7-9; no clear D gene. The germline V and J ends were trimmed by 1 base and 7 bases, with 8 bases remaining between them. Germline V lookup: CDR1 SEHNR, CDR2 FQNEAQ (reference sequence). The CDR3 runs 14 residues. Based on the CDR3 plus reference TRBV7-9 and TRBJ1-6, the full variable domain is DTGVSQNPRHKITKRGQNVTFRCDPISEHNRLYWYRQTLGQGPEFLTYFQNEAQLEKSRLLSDRFSAERPKGSFSTLEIQRTEQGDSAMYLCASSLVGANSPLHFGNGTRLTVT.

The chain uses TRBV4-2 and TRBJ2-1, with no clear D. The CDR3 contains 16 residues. V lost 0 bases and J 0 bases, leaving 9 bases between the germline ends. From germline, CDR1 is LGHNA and CDR2 YNFKEQ. CDR3 sequence reads: CASSQETVSSYNEQFF. CDR3 sequence (DNA): TGTGCCAGCAGCCAAGAAACAGTGTCCTCCTACAATGAGCAGTTCTTC.

J is TRBJ2-3 and V is TRBV2, with 11 bases lining up with TRBD2. This CDR3 has 14 residues. Losses at the gene ends were 7 bases for V and 6 bases for J; bases not matched to a gene: 6. Germline CDR1 reads SNHLY; CDR2 reads FYNNEI. The CDR3 loop reads CASKLAGGRDTQYF. The CDR3 DNA sequence: TGTGCCAGCAAGTTAGCGGGGGGGAGGGATACGCAGTATTTT.

The V call is TRBV18, the J call TRBJ1-3; 7 bases are shared with TRBD1. This CDR3 comprises 15 residues. Germline V CDR1 and CDR2: KGHSH, LQKENI. V gave up 8 bases and J gave up 3 bases; unmatched junction bases: 10. This CDR3 is CASRGQRANGNTIYF. The DNA for the CDR3 is TGTGCCAGCAGGGGACAGCGGGCTAATGGAAACACCATATATTTT.

The rearrangement joins TRBV5-1 to TRBJ2-4; the D gene is possibly TRBD1 (5 bases). Trimming took 4 bases from V and 0 from J, leaving 8 bases between them. The CDR3 is 14 amino acids. The germline V gene has CDR1 SGHRS and CDR2 YFSETQ. This CDR3 reads CASSPTVAKNIQYF. The CDR3 DNA follows: TGCGCCAGCAGCCCGACAGTAGCCAAAAACATTCAGTACTTC.

This chain joins TRBV19 and TRBJ2-1; 8 bases are a match to TRBD1. The V and J ends lost 5 bases and 9 bases, in that order; junction bases with no gene match: 6. Looked up from germline, CDR1 is LNHDA and CDR2 is SQIVND (reference sequence). CDR3 length: 13 amino acids. CDR3 sequence (DNA): TGTGCCAGTAGTGCCAGGGGGCTGAGTGAGCAGTTCTTC. Protein sequence: CASSARGLSEQFF. Full variable domain (rest looked up from reference TRBV19 and TRBJ2-1): DGGITQSPKYLFRKEGQNVTLSCEQNLNHDAMYWYRQDPGQGLRLIYYSQIVNDFQKGDIAEGYSVSREKKESFPLTVTSAQKNPTAFYLCASSARGLSEQFFGPGTRLTVL.

This clone appeared once. V gene TRBV6-5 combines with J gene TRBJ2-1; D may be TRBD2 (6 bases). The CDR3 has 13 amino acids. Trimming took 7 bases from V and 7 from J, leaving 14 bases between them. The germline CDR1 and CDR2 sequences are MNHEY and SVGAGI. The CDR3 bases are TGTGCCAGCACAAGAGGTGGGGGGAATGAGCAGTTCTTC. Its protein product is CASTRGGGNEQFF.

The chain couples TRBV7-2 to TRBJ2-1, with D possibly TRBD1 on 6 matching bases. The length of the CDR3 is 13 residues. V was pared by 5 bases and J by 6 bases, with 11 bases between. Germline V gene sequence: CDR1 SGHTA, CDR2 FQGNSA. For the CDR3, the DNA is TGTGCCAGCAGCCTGGACAGTTTCAATGAGCAGTTCTTC. Amino acid sequence: CASSLDSFNEQFF.

This chain uses TRBV5-1 with TRBJ1-2; tentative D call: TRBD1 (6 bases). Germline V CDR1 and CDR2: SGHRS, YFSETQ. The CDR3 runs 14 residues. V was trimmed by 0 bases and J by 3 bases, leaving 9 bases between them. CDR3 residues: CASSLVTGHYGYTF. The CDR3, as DNA: TGCGCCAGCAGCTTGGTGACAGGACACTATGGCTACACCTTC.

V is TRBV7-9 and J is TRBJ1-5, with D perhaps matching TRBD1 (6 bases). Germline CDR1 is SEHNR and CDR2 is FQNEAQ (reference sequence). V gave up 6 bases and J gave up 6 bases, with 18 bases separating them. This CDR3 comprises 15 residues. CDR3 region: CASSSLQGPIQPQHF. The CDR3 region has the DNA TGTGCCAGCAGTTCCCTACAGGGTCCGATTCAGCCCCAGCATTTT.

The rearrangement uses TRBV19 and TRBJ1-2; weak D call: TRBD1 (6 bases). From germline, CDR1 is LNHDA and CDR2 SQIVND (reference sequence). The V end lost 5 bases, the J end lost 1 base, and 11 bases lay between the germline ends. The CDR3 length is 14 residues. CDR3 in DNA: TGTGCCAGTAGTTACCGGACAGATAACTATGGCTACACCTTC. The encoded protein is CASSYRTDNYGYTF.

The V call is TRBV6-5, the J call TRBJ1-5; D is unresolved. The V gene's germline CDR1 is MNHEY and CDR2 SVGAGI. The V end lost 10 bases, the J end lost 2 bases, and 12 bases lay between the germline ends. This CDR3 comprises 13 residues. The chain's CDR3 is CATYPVGNQPQHF. DNA of the CDR3: TGTGCCACTTATCCGGTCGGCAATCAGCCCCAGCATTTT.

The chain links TRBV2 to TRBJ2-1, with a possible D match to TRBD1 (7 bases). Germline values: CDR1 SNHLY, CDR2 FYNNEI. The V and J ends lost 6 bases and 10 bases respectively, with 22 bases between them. This CDR3 contains 15 residues. The CDR3 DNA is TGTGCCAGCAGCAAGGGGCGACCACCAGGGGGGGAGCAGTTCTTC. This gives the protein CASSKGRPPGGEQFF.

This rearrangement joins TRBV5-4 to TRBJ1-2; 7 bases fit TRBD1. The length of the CDR3 is 18 residues. V lost 3 bases and J lost 4; bases outside the gene matches: 18. Germline V gives CDR1 SGHNT, CDR2 YYREEE (reference sequence). CDR3 region: CASSWGHRRTGAIYGYTF. CDR3 DNA: TGTGCCAGCAGCTGGGGGCATCGTCGAACAGGGGCCATCTATGGCTACACCTTC. Full variable domain (rest looked up from reference TRBV5-4 and TRBJ1-2): ETGVTQSPTHLIKTRGQQVTLRCSSQSGHNTVSWYQQALGQGPQFIFQYYREEENGRGNFPPRFSGLQFPNYSSELNVNALELDDSALYLCASSWGHRRTGAIYGYTFGSGTRLTVV.

The chain carries TRBV23-1 and TRBJ1-1, with a possible D match to TRBD1 (6 bases). TRBV23-1 is assigned to the ORF class and has an uncertain function. The CDR3 is 15 residues long. V was cut by 3 bases and J by 1 base, with 12 bases left in between. CDR3: CASSHQQGGNTEAFF. DNA of the CDR3: TGCGCCAGCAGTCATCAACAGGGTGGGAACACTGAAGCTTTCTTT.

The CDR3 coding sequence is TGTGCCAGCAGTCCCATAGCGGGATCCACAGATACGCAGTATTTT. Its protein product is CASSPIAGSTDTQYF. The J gene is TRBJ2-3, the V gene TRBV6-2 or TRBV6-3; 8 bases line up with TRBD2. The ends lost 5 bases at V and 2 bases at J; junction bases unmatched: 6. The CDR3 length is 15 residues. Germline V gene lookup returns CDR1 MNHEY and CDR2 SVGEGT.

The rearrangement joins TRBV27 to TRBJ1-2; D unclear. The germline gives CDR1 MNHEY, CDR2 SMNVEV (reference sequence). Trimming pared 6 bases from V and 4 bases from J, leaving 12 bases between. This CDR3 spans 13 amino acids. CDR3 residues: CASRTSGSYGYTF. The CDR3 region has the DNA TGTGCCAGCAGGACGTCAGGTAGCTATGGCTACACCTTC.

As to this clone: The same CDR3 can be traced to other DNA sequences in this sample. This chain uses TRBV12-3 or TRBV12-4 with TRBJ1-5; D not resolved. V lost 3 bases, J lost 4 bases, and 7 bases lay in between. The CDR3 runs 13 residues. The CDR3 loop is CASSFSRNQPQHF. The CDR3 region has the DNA TGTGCCAGCAGTTTTAGTCGGAATCAGCCCCAGCATTTT.